The text below deals with one T cell receptor beta chain. TCR beta sequencing was performed on blood CD8+ and CD4+ T cells. Negative magnetic isolation gave CD8+ and CD4+ cells; FACS enriched CD8+ TEMRA. The data were obtained in a study of CD8 T cells in Susac syndrome. Per the germline V gene, CDR1 is DFQATT and CDR2 is SNEGSKA (reference sequence). With 0 bases removed from V and 2 bases from J, the gap between germline ends came to 14 bases. The CDR3 totals 16 residues. When the RNA was reverse transcribed, random hexamers were used with an input of roughly 0.45 to 1 ug. Multiplex immunoSEQ PCR targeted 54 Vbeta and 13 Jbeta TCR beta segments. TCRdb redid the calling of the immunoSEQ multiplex PCR reads with MiXCR, one entry per CDR3 protein. The repertoire holds about 210,000 distinct CDR3 sequences, with about 94% as singletons.

The chain uses TRBV20-1 and TRBJ1-3; no reliable D call. This sequence was found in a human donor in good health. The sample consisted of CD4+ T cells from PBMCs. The CDR3: CSARDGAGVAGNTIYF. CDR3 in DNA: TGCAGTGCTAGAGATGGAGCGGGAGTAGCTGGAAACACCATATATTTT.